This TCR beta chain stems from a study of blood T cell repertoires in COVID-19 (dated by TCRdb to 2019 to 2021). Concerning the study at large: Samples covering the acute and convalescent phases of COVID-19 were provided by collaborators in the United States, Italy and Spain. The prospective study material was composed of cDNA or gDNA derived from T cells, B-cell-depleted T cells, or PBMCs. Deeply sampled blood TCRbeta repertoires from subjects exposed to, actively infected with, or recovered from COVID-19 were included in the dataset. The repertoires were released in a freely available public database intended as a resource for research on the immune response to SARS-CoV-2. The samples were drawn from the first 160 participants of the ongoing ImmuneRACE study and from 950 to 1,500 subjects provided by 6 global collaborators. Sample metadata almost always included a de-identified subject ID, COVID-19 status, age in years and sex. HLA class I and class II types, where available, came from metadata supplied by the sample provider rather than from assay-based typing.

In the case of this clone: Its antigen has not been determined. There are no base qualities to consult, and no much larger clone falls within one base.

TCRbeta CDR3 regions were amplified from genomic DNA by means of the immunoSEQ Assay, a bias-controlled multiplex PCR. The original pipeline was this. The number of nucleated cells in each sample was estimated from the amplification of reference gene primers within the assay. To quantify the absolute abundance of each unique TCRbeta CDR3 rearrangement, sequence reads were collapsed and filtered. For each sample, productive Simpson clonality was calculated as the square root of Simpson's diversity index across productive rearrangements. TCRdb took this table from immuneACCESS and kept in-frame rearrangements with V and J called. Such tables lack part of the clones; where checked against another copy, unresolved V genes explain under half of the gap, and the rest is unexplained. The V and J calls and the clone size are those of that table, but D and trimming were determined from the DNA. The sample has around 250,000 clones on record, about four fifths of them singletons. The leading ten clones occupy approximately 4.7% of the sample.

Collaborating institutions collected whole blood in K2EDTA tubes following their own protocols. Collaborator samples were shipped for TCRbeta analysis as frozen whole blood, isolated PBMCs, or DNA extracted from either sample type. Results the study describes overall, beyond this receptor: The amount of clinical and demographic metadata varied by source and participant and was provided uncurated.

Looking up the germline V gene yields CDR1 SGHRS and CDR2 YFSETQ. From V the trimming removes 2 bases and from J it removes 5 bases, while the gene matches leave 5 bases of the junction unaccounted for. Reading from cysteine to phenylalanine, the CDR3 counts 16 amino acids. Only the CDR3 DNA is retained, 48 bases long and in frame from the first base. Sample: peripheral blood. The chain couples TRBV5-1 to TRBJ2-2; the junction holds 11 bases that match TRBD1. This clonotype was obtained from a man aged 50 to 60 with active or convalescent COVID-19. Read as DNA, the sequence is TGCGCCAGCAGCTTAGGACAGGGGGCCGAGACCGGGGAGCTGTTTTTT. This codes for CASSLGQGAETGELFF.